The table lists the clone carrying this T cell receptor beta chain with many counts. The target antigen is unknown. These data come from a study of T cell repertoires in cytomegalovirus infection. Study information: Matching HLA type, along with CMV infection, was indicated by public TCR beta signatures.

Germline-derived CDR1 and CDR2 are SEHNR and FQNEAQ (reference sequence). The CDR3 length is 16 residues. Trimming cost V 4 bases and J 0 bases; bases outside gene matches: 8. General study points: CMV-specific HLA-C-restricted TCR beta clonotypes dominated the ex vivo response. Individuals carrying CMV plus the relevant HLA were identified by cumulative frequency of public TCR beta families.

In TCRdb, the reads were re-called with MiXCR into one record per CDR3 protein. The data contain 170,000 or so distinct CDR3 sequences, 15% to 20% of them singletons. The sample comprised CD8+ T cells from PBMCs. The gene calls are TRBV7-9 and TRBJ1-1; TRBD1 matches 7 bases. The sequence came from a human donor in good health (CMV status not recorded). Some clones in this sample may be carry-over from other donors' samples. CDR3 bases: TGTGCCAGCAGCTCAAGGACAGGAGGGATGAACACTGAAGCTTTCTTT. It translates to CASSSRTGGMNTEAFF.